This TCR beta chain was captured in a study of T-cell memory formation after mild COVID-19. MiXCR, applied by TCRdb to the 5' RACE reads, yields one record per CDR3 protein. Of some 160,000 distinct CDR3 sequences listed, approximately 13% are singletons. Sample: PBMCs or a T cell subset sorted from them (not recorded which). This sequence originates from a man aged 18 to 29 who had mild COVID-19 (a few samples of this study predate the infection). Cell type and time point are not known.

The chain's CDR3 is CASSLVAFF. The CDR3 DNA sequence: TGCGCCAGCAGCTTGGTAGCTTTCTTT. V and J are TRBV5-1 and TRBJ1-1; D ambiguous. CDR1 and CDR2 from the germline V gene are SGHRS and YFSETQ. V dropped 0 bases and J dropped 10 bases, with 1 base sitting between them. CDR3 length: 9 residues.